This T cell receptor beta chain was captured by sequencing in a study of Graves' ophthalmopathy and Graves' hyperthyroidism. Study results and limitations: Progression of ophthalmopathy was predicted by the model with roughly 71% sensitivity and about 72% specificity.

The CDR3 is made up of 14 amino acids. V dropped 3 bases and J dropped 3; count of bases not matched to a gene: 5. Hyperthyroidism cases were recent diagnoses of under 2 months' duration in people aged 18 to 65. For repertoire sequencing, the TCR beta CDR3 regions were amplified from RNA transcripts. The library came from an HTBI-primed first-round RT-PCR and a second-round multiplex PCR. TCRdb reanalysed the multiplex PCR reads using MiXCR and keeps one entry per CDR3 protein. The repertoire holds around 1.1 million distinct CDR3 sequences, with about 36% as singletons. This clonotype has just a few counts. What it binds is not known.

The J gene is TRBJ2-7, the V gene TRBV12-3 or TRBV12-4, with 7 bases aligning to TRBD2. The source material was peripheral blood or thyroid tissue (not recorded which). This clonotype was sampled from an adult man with Graves' hyperthyroidism. The CDR3 DNA sequence: TGTGCCAGCAGTTTGGCGGGAGTGTACTACGAGCAGTACTTC. Residues: CASSLAGVYYEQYF.